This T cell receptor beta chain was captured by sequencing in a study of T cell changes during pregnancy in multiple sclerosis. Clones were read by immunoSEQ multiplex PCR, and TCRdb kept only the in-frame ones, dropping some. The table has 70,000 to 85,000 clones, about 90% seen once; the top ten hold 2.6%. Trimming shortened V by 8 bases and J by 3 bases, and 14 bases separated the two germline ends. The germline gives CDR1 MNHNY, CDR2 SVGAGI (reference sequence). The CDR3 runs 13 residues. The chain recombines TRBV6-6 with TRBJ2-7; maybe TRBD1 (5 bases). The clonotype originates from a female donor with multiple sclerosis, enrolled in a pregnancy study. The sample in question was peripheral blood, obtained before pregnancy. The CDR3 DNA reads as TGTGCCAGCGCCATAAGGGGTGGCTACGAGCAGTACTTC. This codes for CASAIRGGYEQYF.